This TCR beta chain originates from a study of shared clonotypes between healthy human individuals. CD45RO-negative, CCR7-positively selected cells formed the naive CD8 fraction, excluding terminally differentiated effector memory CD45RA+ cells. The assay was immunoSEQ multiplex PCR, and TCRdb's table has in-frame clones only and misses some. The table lists 2 million or so clones, roughly 95% of them singletons, with around 1.1% in the top ten. This CDR3 region has 13 residues. Trimming pared 5 bases from V and 6 bases from J, leaving 11 bases between. Germline values: CDR1 MNHEY, CDR2 SMNVEV (reference sequence).

This TCR came from a man aged 18 to 30 in good health. The specimen was naive CD8+ T cells sorted from blood. The chain joins TRBV27 to TRBJ2-1, with D possibly TRBD2 on 5 matching bases. The CDR3 is CASSPLRGNEQFF. Written as DNA, the CDR3 is TGTGCCAGCAGTCCCCTCCGGGGCAATGAGCAGTTCTTC.